The sequence of this TCR beta chain was determined in a study of T cell changes during pregnancy in multiple sclerosis. Germline V CDR1 and CDR2: SGHTA, FQGNSA. The CDR3 is 18 amino acids. J was trimmed by 0 bases and V by 1 base; bases with no gene match: 7. The repertoire was sequenced with immunoSEQ multiplex PCR; TCRdb's copy has only in-frame clones and lacks some. The sample yields around 92,000 clones, around 93% seen once. The chain recombines TRBV7-2 with TRBJ2-3; 10 positions agree with TRBD2. The TCR was taken from a female donor with multiple sclerosis, enrolled in a pregnancy study. Sample: peripheral blood, taken in the first trimester of pregnancy. CDR3 coding DNA: TGTGCCAGCAGCTTAGGGCCGCCTAGCGGGGGTAGCACAGATACGCAGTATTTT. Its translation: CASSLGPPSGGSTDTQYF.